The sequence of this T cell receptor (beta chain) was determined in a study of blood T cell repertoires in COVID-19. TCRdb keeps only in-frame clones here, not all; method: immunoSEQ multiplex PCR. The sample consists of roughly 140,000 clones, nearly 90% of them appearing once. This CDR3 has 14 residues. Looked up from germline, CDR1 is LGHDT and CDR2 is YNNKEL (reference sequence). The V and J ends lost 6 bases and 4 bases, in that order; junction bases with no gene match: 6. The chain combines TRBV3-1 (or the pseudogene TRBV3-2) with TRBJ1-5; 7 bases line up with TRBD1. The sequencing sample was made of peripheral blood. The sequence was obtained from a man aged 70-80 years with acute or convalescent COVID-19. CDR3: CASSPGGTNQPQHF. In nucleotides, the CDR3 is TGTGCCAGCAGTCCAGGGGGGACGAATCAGCCCCAGCATTTT.